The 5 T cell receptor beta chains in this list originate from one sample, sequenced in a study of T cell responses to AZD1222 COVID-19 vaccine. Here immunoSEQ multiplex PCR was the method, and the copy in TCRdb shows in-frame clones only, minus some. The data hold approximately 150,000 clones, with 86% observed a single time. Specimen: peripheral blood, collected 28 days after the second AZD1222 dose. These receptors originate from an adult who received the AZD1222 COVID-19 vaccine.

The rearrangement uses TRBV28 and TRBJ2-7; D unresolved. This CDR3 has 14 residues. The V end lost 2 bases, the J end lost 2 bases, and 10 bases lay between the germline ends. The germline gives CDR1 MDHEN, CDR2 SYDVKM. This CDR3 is CASSLSSPPYEQYF. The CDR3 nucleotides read TGTGCCAGCAGTTTAAGTTCCCCACCCTACGAGCAGTACTTC.

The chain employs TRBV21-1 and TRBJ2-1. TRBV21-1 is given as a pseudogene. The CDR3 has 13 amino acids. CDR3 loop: CASSKEEKNEQFF. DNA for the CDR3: TGTGCCAGCAGCAAAGAGGAAAAGAATGAGCAGTTCTTC.

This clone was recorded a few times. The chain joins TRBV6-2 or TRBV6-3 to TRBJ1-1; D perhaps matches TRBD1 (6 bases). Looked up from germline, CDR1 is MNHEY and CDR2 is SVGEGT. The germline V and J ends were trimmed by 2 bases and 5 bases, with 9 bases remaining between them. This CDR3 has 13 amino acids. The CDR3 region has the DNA TGTGCCAGCAGTTACAAGAGGGGGACTGAAGCTTTCTTT. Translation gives CASSYKRGTEAFF.

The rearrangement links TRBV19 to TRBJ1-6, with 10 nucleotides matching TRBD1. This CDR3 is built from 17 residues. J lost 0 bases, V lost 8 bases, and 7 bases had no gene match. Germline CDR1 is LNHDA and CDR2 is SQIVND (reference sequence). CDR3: CASSLRQGASYNSPLHF. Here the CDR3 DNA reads TGTGCCAGTTCCCTGAGACAGGGGGCCTCCTATAATTCACCCCTCCACTTT.

The CDR3 DNA reads as TGTGCCACCAGTGATTCCAGGGGGTATAGTGGCTACACCTTC. It translates to CATSDSRGYSGYTF. The genes are TRBV24-1 and TRBJ1-2, with 7 bases that match TRBD1. J lost 7 bases, V lost 2 bases, and 6 bases had no gene match. The CDR3 is 14 amino acids. The germline V gene has CDR1 KGHDR and CDR2 SFDVKD.